This T cell receptor beta chain emerged from a study of molecular identifiers for immune sequencing clone quantification. The study, taken as a whole, reports: Effector cells had over 99% of their molecules in clones above 20 RNA copies, while naive cells had under 1%. Sharing of a barcode by identical TCR molecules could cause highly expanded clone sizes to be underestimated.

V was clipped by 2 bases and J by 5 bases; unmatched bases: 9. The CDR3 covers 15 residues. CDR1 and CDR2 (germline): SGDLS, YYNGEE. Remarks on this clonotype: The antigen remains unidentified.

Generation of bulk TCR libraries relied on previously described methods and listed TCR primers. TCRdb fed the PCR reads into MiXCR, producing one record per CDR3 protein. The table records tens of thousands of distinct CDR3 sequences, roughly 36% of them present only once. The rearrangement links TRBV9 to TRBJ2-7; 8 bases line up with TRBD2. This sequence was found in a human donor in good health. Some libraries in this study had Jurkat cell RNA spiked in. The sample consisted of naive CD8+ T cells from blood, with Jurkat cell RNA spiked in. Subset defined: FACS-sorted CD8+CD4-CCR7+CD45RA+ naive T cells. The CDR3 reads CASSVYGRAPDEQYF. The CDR3 DNA reads as TGTGCCAGCAGCGTGTACGGGAGGGCCCCCGACGAGCAGTACTTC.